The 29 T cell receptor beta chains below come from one sample, sequenced in a study of cytomegalovirus exposure and HLA in healthy donors. Primers: 60 Vbeta forward and 13 Jbeta reverse. The assay was immunoSEQ multiplex PCR, and TCRdb's table has in-frame clones only and misses some. The sample records 150,000 to 200,000 clones, 79% being singletons. Sequenced: PBMCs. The receptors here all came from a woman in her 50s in good health and CMV-seronegative.

V gene TRBV7-9 combines with J gene TRBJ2-4; maybe TRBD2 (5 bases). V was clipped by 5 bases and J by 1 base, with 9 bases between them. Germline lookup yields CDR1 SEHNR and CDR2 FQNEAQ (reference sequence). The CDR3 covers 14 residues. The CDR3 bases are TGTGCCAGCAGCCCGGAGGCGGCCAAAAACATTCAGTACTTC. Its protein is CASSPEAAKNIQYF. Drawing the rest from reference TRBV7-9 and TRBJ2-4, the complete variable domain is DTGVSQNPRHKITKRGQNVTFRCDPISEHNRLYWYRQTLGQGPEFLTYFQNEAQLEKSRLLSDRFSAERPKGSFSTLEIQRTEQGDSAMYLCASSPEAAKNIQYFGAGTRLSVL.

This clone showed up just once. This CDR3 is also generated by other DNA sequences in the sample. V is TRBV7-6 and J is TRBJ1-5, with TRBD1 as a possible D gene (6 bases). Between the trimmed V and J ends, which lost 1 base and 2 bases, there was a span of 12 bases. This CDR3 is built from 16 residues. The germline gives CDR1 SGHVS, CDR2 FNYEAQ. The CDR3 loop reads CASSLGEGQRNQPQHF. In nucleotides, the CDR3 is TGTGCCAGCAGCTTAGGAGAAGGACAGCGCAATCAGCCCCAGCATTTT.

V gene TRBV27 combines with J gene TRBJ2-3, with 8 bases matching TRBD2. The CDR3 is 15 residues long. Trimming removed 10 bases from V and 2 bases from J; junction bases left unmatched: 11. The germline gives CDR1 MNHEY, CDR2 SMNVEV (reference sequence). CDR3 DNA sequence: TGTGCCACCTCCGGAGCGGGGGCGAACACAGATACGCAGTATTTT. Encoded protein: CATSGAGANTDTQYF.

This clone came up a few times. The V gene is TRBV28, the J gene TRBJ2-5; 8 nucleotides match TRBD1. The CDR3 spans 16 residues. V lost 4 bases to trimming and J lost 1 base; unmatched junction nucleotides: 8. Germline values: CDR1 MDHEN, CDR2 SYDVKM. The CDR3: CASSSGTGKPQETQYF. Here the CDR3 DNA reads TGTGCCAGCAGTTCTGGGACAGGAAAGCCCCAAGAGACCCAGTACTTC.

The chain uses TRBV30 and TRBJ1-6; 10 bases match TRBD1. Germline V lookup: CDR1 GTSNPN, CDR2 SVGIG (reference sequence). The V gene end was trimmed by 8 bases and the J gene end by 6 bases; junction bases not matched to a gene: 7. The CDR3 length is 14 residues. The chain's CDR3 is CAQGGQGFNSPLHF. The CDR3, as DNA: TGTGCCCAGGGGGGACAGGGGTTTAATTCACCCCTCCACTTT.

In regard to this clone: Sequence at one end of the junction differs from germline and may be a read error. The gene calls are TRBV7-9 and TRBJ2-3; D perhaps matches TRBD2 (5 bases). Per the germline V gene, CDR1 is SEHNR and CDR2 is FQNEAQ (reference sequence). The CDR3 is 16 amino acids. CDR3 nucleotides: TGTTCCAGCAGCCCAAGGGCGACGGGGAGCACAGATACGCAGTATTTT. It encodes CSSSPRATGSTDTQYF. The full variable domain, with the rest looked up from reference TRBV7-9 and TRBJ2-3, is DTGVSQNPRHKITKRGQNVTFRCDPISEHNRLYWYRQTLGQGPEFLTYFQNEAQLEKSRLLSDRFSAERPKGSFSTLEIQRTEQGDSAMYLCSSSPRATGSTDTQYFGPGTRLTVL.

This chain connects TRBV5-1 to TRBJ2-1; TRBD1 matches at 7 bases. CDR3 length: 14 residues. V lost 5 bases to trimming and J lost 6 bases; unmatched junction nucleotides: 8. CDR1 is SGHRS, CDR2 YFSETQ, per germline. CDR3 amino acids: CASSGQGVTNEQFF. CDR3 bases: TGCGCCAGCAGTGGGCAGGGGGTTACCAATGAGCAGTTCTTC.

The rearrangement links TRBV27 to TRBJ1-1; a weak D match, TRBD1 (6 bases). Germline V gene data show CDR1 as MNHEY and CDR2 as SMNVEV (reference sequence). V was trimmed by 6 bases and J by 1 base, leaving 18 bases between them. This CDR3 is built from 16 residues. CDR3 bases: TGTGCCAGCAGCCCAAGGGTCCGGGGGGCGAACACTGAAGCTTTCTTT. Translating gives CASSPRVRGANTEAFF.

V and J are TRBV6-1 and TRBJ2-1, with D unclear. There are 13 residues in the CDR3. Germline V CDR1 and CDR2: MNHNS, SASEGT. V was shortened by 7 bases and J by 6 bases, with 13 bases between the two germline ends. CDR3 sequence: CASTQVQLNEQFF. In DNA, the CDR3 is TGTGCCAGCACCCAGGTCCAACTCAATGAGCAGTTCTTC.

The chain combines TRBV7-8 with TRBJ1-3; D uncertain. Trimming cost V 5 bases and J 0 bases, with 11 bases left between them. The CDR3 is 15 residues long. The germline gives CDR1 SGHVS, CDR2 FQNEAQ. The CDR3 coding sequence is TGTGCCAGCAGCCCCCCCCCTTACTCTGGAAACACCATATATTTT. Amino acids: CASSPPPYSGNTIYF.

This chain connects TRBV19 to TRBJ2-3, with 8 bases aligning to TRBD2. Germline CDR1 and CDR2: LNHDA and SQIVND (reference sequence). V lost 4 bases, J lost 0 bases, and 3 bases stayed unmatched. This CDR3 spans 15 amino acids. This CDR3 reads CASSTSGSSTDTQYF. In nucleotides, the CDR3 is TGTGCCAGTAGTACGAGCGGGAGTAGCACAGATACGCAGTATTTT.

Details on this clone: Additional DNA sequences in this sample encode the identical CDR3. J is TRBJ1-1 and V is TRBV2, with D tentatively TRBD1 (6 bases). CDR1 is SNHLY and CDR2 is FYNNEI in the germline V gene. V dropped 4 bases and J dropped 3 bases, with 9 bases sitting between them. This CDR3 spans 13 amino acids. The CDR3: CASSVKGDTEAFF. Here the CDR3 DNA reads TGTGCCAGCAGTGTTAAGGGGGACACTGAAGCTTTCTTT.

As DNA, the CDR3 is TGTGCCAGCAGCCCTAAGCTGTTTGGGGCCAACGTCCTGACTTTC. Its protein is CASSPKLFGANVLTF. V is TRBV7-2 and J is TRBJ2-6; D unresolved. CDR1 and CDR2 (germline): SGHTA, FQGNSA. Deletions cut 5 bases from V and 3 bases from J, with 11 bases between. The CDR3 length is 15 residues. Variable domain in full (rest from reference TRBV7-2 and TRBJ2-6): GAGVSQSPSNKVTEKGKDVELRCDPISGHTALYWYRQSLGQGLEFLIYFQGNSAPDKSGLPSDRFSAERTGGSVSTLTIQRTQQEDSAVYLCASSPKLFGANVLTFGAGSRLTVL.

V and J are TRBV28 and TRBJ1-6; 7 nucleotides match TRBD1. V was clipped by 5 bases and J by 5 bases; unmatched bases: 6. CDR1 and CDR2 (germline): MDHEN, SYDVKM. The CDR3 covers 15 residues. The CDR3 here is CASSPPTGNNSPLHF. In nucleotides, the CDR3 is TGTGCCAGCAGTCCTCCGACAGGGAATAATTCACCCCTCCACTTT.

This clone occurred a few times. At one boundary the junction diverges from the germline segment, which might be a read error. Other DNA sequences within the sample encode an identical CDR3. J is TRBJ1-6 and V is TRBV27; D call uncertain. The CDR3 contains 14 residues. The germline V gene has CDR1 MNHEY and CDR2 SMNVEV (reference sequence). CDR3 nucleotide sequence: TGTGCCAGCAGCCTGGAGCCAAATAATTCCCCCCTCCACTTT. Protein sequence: CASSLEPNNSPLHF.

This chain joins TRBV19 and TRBJ2-1; 13 bases line up with TRBD2. The CDR3 extends over 15 amino acids. Unmatched junction bases numbered 4, after V lost 6 bases and J lost 5 bases. Germline CDR1 and CDR2: LNHDA and SQIVND (reference sequence). The CDR3 DNA is TGTGCCAGTAGCGCCGGGACTAGCGGGAACAATGAGCAGTTCTTC. Its translation is CASSAGTSGNNEQFF.

The V and J genes are TRBV28 and TRBJ2-7; D remains ambiguous. The germline V gene encodes CDR1 MDHEN and CDR2 SYDVKM. Trimming shortened V by 10 bases and J by 1 base, and 8 bases separated the two germline ends. CDR3 length equals 11 residues. The CDR3 protein is CAIASSYEQYF. CDR3 coding DNA: TGTGCCATAGCAAGTTCCTACGAGCAGTACTTC. Full variable domain (outside the CDR3, taken from reference TRBV28 and TRBJ2-7): DVKVTQSSRYLVKRTGEKVFLECVQDMDHENMFWYRQDPGLGLRLIYFSYDVKMKEKGDIPEGYSVSREKKERFSLILESASTNQTSMYLCAIASSYEQYFGPGTRLTVT.

This clone was counted once. Here the CDR3 reads CASAEGVWGTEAFF. DNA of the CDR3: TGTGCCAGCGCCGAGGGCGTTTGGGGCACTGAAGCTTTCTTT. The V and J genes are TRBV6-5 and TRBJ1-1; D gene uncertain. V shed 8 bases and J shed 4 bases, with 17 bases lying between them. Germline V gene sequence: CDR1 MNHEY, CDR2 SVGAGI. The CDR3 is 14 residues long.

The chain employs TRBV7-2 and TRBJ2-5; 8 nucleotides match TRBD2. The J call is doubtful: the DNA matches TRBJ2-7 better. Per germline, CDR1 SGHTA and CDR2 FQGNSA. This CDR3 has 14 amino acids. DNA for the CDR3: TGTGCCAGCACCGTTAGCGGGAACGCCTACGAGCAGTACTTC. This gives the protein CASTVSGNAYEQYF.

The chain recombines TRBV5-1 with TRBJ2-1; 7 nucleotides agree with TRBD1. V shed 4 bases and J 8 bases; nucleotides not matched to a gene: 3. Germline V gene data show CDR1 as SGHRS and CDR2 as YFSETQ. This CDR3 is built from 12 residues. The CDR3 loop is CASSQTGYEQFF. As DNA, the CDR3 is TGCGCCAGCAGCCAGACAGGGTATGAGCAGTTCTTC.

This clone was observed a handful of times. V usage is TRBV5-1 and J usage is TRBJ2-2; D ambiguous. Trimming took off 0 bases at V and 6 bases at J, with 6 bases between the two ends. This CDR3 has 13 amino acids. Germline CDR1 and CDR2: SGHRS and YFSETQ. As DNA, the CDR3 is TGCGCCAGCAGCTTGGATTCTCCCGGGGAGCTGTTTTTT. Protein: CASSLDSPGELFF. The full variable domain, in which reference TRBV5-1 and TRBJ2-2 provide the parts outside the CDR3, is KAGVTQTPRYLIKTRGQQVTLSCSPISGHRSVSWYQQTPGQGLQFLFEYFSETQRNKGNFPGRFSGRQFSNSRSEMNVSTLELGDSALYLCASSLDSPGELFFGEGSRLTVL.

This clone was detected only a few times. This rearrangement joins TRBV6-1 to TRBJ2-2, with D hard to call. V was shortened by 7 bases and J by 3 bases, with 9 bases between the two germline ends. This CDR3 comprises 13 residues. The V gene's germline CDR1 is MNHNS and CDR2 SASEGT. The CDR3: CASKRVDTGELFF. The CDR3 DNA is TGTGCCAGCAAGCGTGTGGACACCGGGGAGCTGTTTTTT.

V and J are TRBV7-9 and TRBJ2-7; 8 nucleotides align to TRBD1. Germline V CDR1 and CDR2: SEHNR, FQNEAQ (reference sequence). The CDR3 contains 14 residues. Germline trimming cut 3 bases from V and 1 base from J; bases unmatched to any gene: 2. CDR3 amino acids: CASSFRTGSYEQYF. The CDR3 DNA is TGTGCCAGCAGCTTTCGGACAGGGTCCTACGAGCAGTACTTC.

Of note for this clone: The junction does not match germline at one end; this may be a read error. This chain links TRBV7-7 with TRBJ2-5; no reliable D call. There are 15 residues in the CDR3. CDR1 is SSHAT, CDR2 FNYEAQ, per germline (reference sequence). The chain's CDR3 is CASSLGSPAQETQYF. In DNA, the CDR3 is TGTGCTAGCAGCTTAGGGTCACCCGCCCAGGAGACCCAGTACTTC. The full variable domain, its missing parts supplied by reference TRBV7-7 and TRBJ2-5, is GAGVSQSPRYKVTKRGQDVTLRCDPISSHATLYWYQQALGQGPEFLTYFNYEAQPDKSGLPSDRFSAERPEGSISTLTIQRTEQRDSAMYRCASSLGSPAQETQYFGPGTRLLVL.

This chain links TRBV30 with TRBJ1-1; 7 bases align to TRBD1. Germline V gene sequence: CDR1 GTSNPN, CDR2 SVGIG (reference sequence). The CDR3 is made up of 13 amino acids. Trimming removed 4 bases from V and 10 bases from J; junction bases left unmatched: 12. CDR3 loop: CAWKTGMILGAFF. The CDR3 DNA reads as TGTGCCTGGAAGACAGGGATGATTCTAGGAGCTTTCTTT. The variable domain in full, with the rest retrieved from reference TRBV30 and TRBJ1-1, is SQTIHQWPATLVQPVGSPLSLECTVEGTSNPNLYWYRQAAGRGLQLLFYSVGIGQISSEVPQNLSASRPQDRQFILSSKKLLLSDSGFYLCAWKTGMILGAFFGQGTRLTVV.

V usage is TRBV28 and J usage is TRBJ2-7; TRBD1 might be the D (6 bases). This CDR3 has 16 residues. Trimming took 3 bases from V and 1 from J, leaving 16 bases between them. The germline gives CDR1 MDHEN, CDR2 SYDVKM. The CDR3: CASSLTGTPVSYEQYF. In nucleotides, the CDR3 is TGTGCCAGCAGTTTGACGGGGACACCCGTATCCTACGAGCAGTACTTC.

This clone has a handful of counts. An end of the junction does not agree with germline; a read error may underlie this. The V and J genes are TRBV7-9 and TRBJ1-2, with 9 bases fitting TRBD1. There are 16 residues in the CDR3. Germline V lookup: CDR1 SEHNR, CDR2 FQNEAQ (reference sequence). As DNA, the CDR3 is TGTTCCAGCAGGCCTTCCGGGACAGGGACGTCCTATGGCTACACCTTC. This codes for CSSRPSGTGTSYGYTF.

A few counts support this clone. V and J are TRBV19 and TRBJ2-5; 9 positions match TRBD2. V gave up 1 base and J gave up 2 bases; unmatched junction bases: 5. CDR1 and CDR2 from the germline V gene are LNHDA and SQIVND (reference sequence). The CDR3 runs to 16 residues. Written as DNA, the CDR3 is TGTGCCAGTAGTATAGTGGCTAGCGGGGCGCAAGAGACCCAGTACTTC. It is translated as CASSIVASGAQETQYF. The entire variable domain, with the rest obtained from reference TRBV19 and TRBJ2-5, is as follows: DGGITQSPKYLFRKEGQNVTLSCEQNLNHDAMYWYRQDPGQGLRLIYYSQIVNDFQKGDIAEGYSVSREKKESFPLTVTSAQKNPTAFYLCASSIVASGAQETQYFGPGTRLLVL.

The chain uses TRBV28 and TRBJ1-5; the D gene is possibly TRBD1 (5 bases). The germline V and J ends were trimmed by 7 bases and 2 bases, with 15 bases remaining between them. This CDR3 is built from 15 residues. The germline gives CDR1 MDHEN, CDR2 SYDVKM. CDR3 DNA: TGTGCCAGCATCACGGAGGGGATCGGCAATCAGCCCCAGCATTTT. Amino acid sequence: CASITEGIGNQPQHF.